This T cell receptor beta chain was recorded in a study of Ad26.COV2.S vaccination and SARS-CoV-2 variants. Across the study: The donor was enrolled in the Ad26.COV2.S arm of the COV1001 trial. The vaccine Ad26.COV2.S was put into the muscle once, or twice with 56 days between. Points from the study as a whole: Vaccinees reportedly had broad spike-specific CD8+ and CD4+ T cell responses. The study found higher spike-specific TCR breadth in vaccine than placebo recipients.

V was pared by 3 bases and J by 2 bases, with 13 bases between. Looked up from germline, CDR1 is MGHDK and CDR2 is SYGVNS. The CDR3 totals 15 residues. Sequencing was performed with immunoSEQ multiplex PCR; in TCRdb, only in-frame clones are kept and a portion is missing. Among about 330,000 clones, about nine tenths were seen once, and the ten largest hold approximately 5.8%. Treatment meaning: around 19 received Ad26.COV2.S at low or high dose, single or two shots; roughly 5 received placebo; per-sample allocation not given. The samples were gathered on day 63 after the first injection of vaccine or placebo. This clone was seen just once. As yet, its antigen is unknown.

V usage is TRBV25-1 and J usage is TRBJ1-2; D perhaps matches TRBD1 (6 bases). The sequence was obtained from a person aged 18-65 years who received the Ad26.COV2.S COVID-19 vaccine or a placebo. Sequenced material: peripheral blood, taken in a trial of Ad26.COV2.S vaccine versus placebo. CDR3 in DNA: TGTGCCAGCAGTGATACCTATCAGGGGAACTATGGCTACACCTTC. This sequence encodes CASSDTYQGNYGYTF.